The 23 T cell receptor beta chains given below trace back to one sample, sequenced in a study of blood T cell repertoires in COVID-19. The assay was immunoSEQ multiplex PCR, and TCRdb's table has in-frame clones only and misses some. The repertoire consists of 150,000 to 170,000 clones, with around 78% occurring once and the leading ten covering roughly 1.8%. Sequencing input: peripheral blood. These receptors all stem from a man older than 75 with acute or convalescent COVID-19.

The V and J genes are TRBV18 and TRBJ2-5; 10 nucleotides line up with TRBD1. This CDR3 is 15 amino acids long. Germline-derived CDR1 and CDR2 are KGHSH and LQKENI. V lost 6 bases, J lost 5 bases, and 9 bases stayed unmatched. The CDR3 region is CASSTSMDRGETQYF. As DNA, the CDR3 is TGTGCCAGCTCTACCTCCATGGACAGGGGGGAGACCCAGTACTTC.

This rearrangement joins TRBV7-8 to TRBJ2-2, with 7 bases that match TRBD1. The CDR3 is 14 residues long. Germline V gives CDR1 SGHVS, CDR2 FQNEAQ. Losses at the gene ends were 3 bases for V and 9 bases for J; bases not matched to a gene: 7. In nucleotides, the CDR3 is TGTGCCAGCAGCTTGAACAGGGGAGAGCGGGAGCTGTTTTTT. Its translation: CASSLNRGERELFF.

V gene TRBV5-1 combines with J gene TRBJ2-2, with unresolved D. There are 14 residues in the CDR3. The V gene lost 0 bases and the J gene lost 5 bases, with 8 bases spanning the gap. Germline V gene data show CDR1 as SGHRS and CDR2 as YFSETQ. Here the CDR3 reads CASSLGAGTGELFF. The CDR3 region has the DNA TGCGCCAGCAGCTTGGGGGCAGGTACCGGGGAGCTGTTTTTT.

This clone has a handful of counts. CDR3 nucleotide sequence: TGTGCCAGCAGCTCCGGAGTTTCCATGGCGAACAATGAGCAGTTCTTC. It codes for CASSSGVSMANNEQFF. The chain couples TRBV5-4 to TRBJ2-1; D call uncertain. This CDR3 contains 16 residues. Per germline, CDR1 SGHNT and CDR2 YYREEE (reference sequence). V was trimmed by 3 bases and J by 5 bases, leaving 18 bases between them.

The chain has TRBV5-1 and TRBJ1-2; a weak D match, TRBD1 (6 bases). The V end was cut by 4 bases, the J end by 7 bases, with 17 bases between. Germline V gene data show CDR1 as SGHRS and CDR2 as YFSETQ. The CDR3 consists of 14 residues. The CDR3 DNA is TGCGCCAGCAGCCAGAACACAGGGAATTCTGGCTACACCTTC. Encoded protein: CASSQNTGNSGYTF.

The V call is TRBV6-1, the J call TRBJ1-1; D might be TRBD1 (5 bases). V dropped 3 bases and J dropped 7 bases, with 18 bases sitting between them. The CDR3 has 15 amino acids. The V gene's germline CDR1 is MNHNS and CDR2 SASEGT. The CDR3 DNA reads as TGTGCCAGCAGTGACAGGGCCACTTATAGGAGTGAAGCTTTCTTT. Translated, it gives CASSDRATYRSEAFF.

This sequence joins TRBV30 and TRBJ1-6; the D is unclear. This CDR3 has 14 amino acids. Germline CDR1 reads GTSNPN; CDR2 reads SVGIG (reference sequence). V gave up 1 base and J gave up 0 bases, with 4 bases separating them. The CDR3: CAWSAVSYNSPLHF. CDR3 in DNA: TGTGCCTGGAGTGCAGTCTCCTATAATTCACCCCTCCACTTT.

The chain combines TRBV19 with TRBJ1-2, with TRBD1 matching over 12 bases. The V and J ends lost 4 bases and 2 bases, in that order; junction bases with no gene match: 8. Germline loops: CDR1 LNHDA, CDR2 SQIVND (reference sequence). The CDR3 is 17 amino acids. CDR3 amino acids: CASSTRDRGRENYGYTF. DNA of the CDR3: TGTGCCAGTAGTACCCGGGACAGGGGGCGCGAAAACTATGGCTACACCTTC.

The chain combines TRBV6-2 or TRBV6-3 with TRBJ1-5, with D tentatively TRBD1 (5 bases). Trimming cost V 2 bases and J 3 bases, with 8 bases left between them. The length of the CDR3 is 14 residues. In germline, CDR1 is MNHEY, CDR2 SVGEGT. This CDR3 is CASSYTGDNQPQHF. The CDR3 bases are TGTGCCAGCAGTTACACGGGGGACAATCAGCCCCAGCATTTT.

The gene calls are TRBV6-5 and TRBJ1-5; D ambiguous. The CDR3 is 15 amino acids. Germline V CDR1 and CDR2: MNHEY, SVGAGI. V lost 6 bases and J 6 bases, leaving 18 bases between the germline ends. CDR3 in DNA: TGTGCCAGCAGCCCGACTGCGATGGGAGGTCAGCCCCAGCATTTT. It is translated as CASSPTAMGGQPQHF.

V usage is TRBV24-1 and J usage is TRBJ1-3; D remains unclear. This CDR3 is 14 amino acids long. V shed 4 bases and J shed 7 bases, with 13 bases lying between them. The germline V gene encodes CDR1 KGHDR and CDR2 SFDVKD. The CDR3 nucleotides are TGTGCCACCAGTGACAACAGCCCGGCCAACACCATATATTTT. Its protein is CATSDNSPANTIYF.

In the case of this clone: The same CDR3 also results from other DNA sequences found in this sample. This sequence joins TRBV19 and TRBJ1-2, with 7 bases lining up with TRBD1. CDR3 length equals 14 residues. Trimming at V came to 1 base and at J to 4 bases, leaving 3 bases not matched to a gene. Germline V gene data show CDR1 as LNHDA and CDR2 as SQIVND (reference sequence). DNA of the CDR3: TGTGCCAGTAGTATAGGCGACAGGGTCTATGGCTACACCTTC. It specifies CASSIGDRVYGYTF.

The count of this clone is one. Being one base from a much bigger clone, this may be a read error. V usage is TRBV5-6 and J usage is TRBJ1-2; no clear D. The V end lost 3 bases, the J end lost 4 bases, and 7 bases lay between the germline ends. The CDR3 sequence is 12 residues long. In germline, CDR1 is SGHDT, CDR2 YYEEEE. CDR3 loop: CASSSDTYGYTF. The CDR3 DNA follows: TGTGCCAGCAGCTCAGACACCTATGGCTACACCTTC.

The chain links TRBV14 to TRBJ1-2, with no clear D. Per the germline V gene, CDR1 is SGHDN and CDR2 is FVKESK. The CDR3 runs to 14 residues. Deletions cut 0 bases from V and 7 bases from J, with 12 bases between. CDR3 nucleotides: TGTGCCAGCAGCCAAGAAGGGTCCCGGGGTGGCTACACCTTC. It yields the protein CASSQEGSRGGYTF.

This chain links TRBV19 with TRBJ1-1, with unresolved D. The CDR3 consists of 13 residues. The V end lost 5 bases, the J end lost 1 base, and 8 bases lay between the germline ends. Germline CDR1 LNHDA, CDR2 SQIVND (reference sequence). In DNA form, the CDR3 reads TGTGCCAGTAGTGTATCAGGGAACACTGAAGCTTTCTTT. Translation: CASSVSGNTEAFF.

This clone was seen more than once but under ten times. The chain employs TRBV4-2 and TRBJ1-4; D uncertain. This CDR3 spans 15 amino acids. V was shortened by 4 bases and J by 5 bases, with 14 bases between the two germline ends. Germline V lookup: CDR1 LGHNA, CDR2 YNFKEQ. The chain's CDR3 is CASSPANSRNEKLFF. CDR3 nucleotides: TGTGCCAGCAGCCCTGCCAACTCCCGCAATGAAAAACTGTTTTTT.

The chain joins TRBV6-5 to TRBJ2-4; D ambiguous. CDR1 and CDR2 (germline): MNHEY, SVGAGI. CDR3 length: 14 residues. V lost 6 bases, J lost 0 bases, and 9 bases lay in between. The CDR3: CASSRNGAKNIQYF. The CDR3 region has the DNA TGTGCCAGCAGCCGCAACGGAGCCAAAAACATTCAGTACTTC.

The chain employs TRBV2 and TRBJ2-6; tentative D call: TRBD2 (6 bases). V was pared by 8 bases and J by 2 bases, with 7 bases between. This CDR3 has 13 residues. CDR1 is SNHLY, CDR2 FYNNEI, per germline. The DNA of the CDR3 is TGTGCCAGCTCGGGGGCTGGGGCCAACGTCCTGACTTTC. Its protein is CASSGAGANVLTF.

The chain has TRBV4-2 and TRBJ2-3; 9 bases line up with TRBD2. This CDR3 is built from 16 residues. The V gene end was trimmed by 3 bases and the J gene end by 4 bases; junction bases not matched to a gene: 8. Germline CDR1 and CDR2: LGHNA and YNFKEQ. This CDR3 is CASSQRGGFTPDTQYF. Here the CDR3 DNA reads TGTGCCAGCAGCCAGCGGGGGGGCTTCACCCCAGATACGCAGTATTTT.

This chain connects TRBV7-8 to TRBJ2-3; 13 bases match TRBD2. This CDR3 region has 18 residues. Germline V gene sequence: CDR1 SGHVS, CDR2 FQNEAQ. The V and J ends lost 4 bases and 0 bases, in that order; junction bases with no gene match: 7. DNA for the CDR3: TGTGCCAGCAGCTCAGGACTAGCGGGGGCCTCTAGCACAGATACGCAGTATTTT. Translated: CASSSGLAGASSTDTQYF.

The chain links TRBV4-2 to TRBJ2-6; D is possibly TRBD1 (7 bases). This CDR3 contains 16 residues. Germline CDR1 is LGHNA and CDR2 is YNFKEQ. The V end lost 3 bases, the J end lost 1 base, and 10 bases lay between the germline ends. The CDR3 here is CASSQAGQSGANVLTF. CDR3 coding DNA: TGTGCCAGCAGCCAGGCGGGACAGTCTGGGGCCAACGTCCTGACTTTC.

Many counts were recorded for this clone. The chain combines TRBV11-3 with TRBJ2-2; possible D gene TRBD1, 6 bases. The length of the CDR3 is 14 residues. Trimming removed 6 bases at V and 1 base at J, with 9 bases between. In germline, CDR1 is SGHNT, CDR2 YENEEA. CDR3 DNA sequence: TGTGCCAGCAGGTTACAGGGGAACACCGGGGAGCTGTTTTTT. Translated, it gives CASRLQGNTGELFF.

V is TRBV2 and J is TRBJ2-1; 10 bases agree with TRBD2. CDR3 length: 16 residues. The trim removed 4 bases at V and 1 base at J, leaving 4 bases unmatched. Germline V gene sequence: CDR1 SNHLY, CDR2 FYNNEI. The chain's CDR3 is CASSGSGGASYNEQFF. Written as DNA, the CDR3 is TGTGCCAGCAGTGGAAGCGGGGGGGCATCCTACAATGAGCAGTTCTTC.